Described below is a single TCR beta chain sequence and its context. What it recognizes is unknown. The data derive from a study of CD8+ T cells in alopecia areata. Across the study: Patients received oral tofacitinib, 5 to 10 mg twice daily, for moderate-to-severe alopecia areata.

V was clipped by 0 bases and J by 2 bases, with 14 bases between them. Per the germline V gene, CDR1 is SGHDT and CDR2 is YYEEEE. This CDR3 has 16 amino acids. Sequencing used cDNA as its template, made by extracting RNA and reverse transcribing it. Clones were sequenced by immunoSEQ multiplex PCR, and TCRdb holds only the in-frame ones, with some missing. Of roughly 200,000 clones listed, about 63% are singletons. It was from alopecia areata patients that lesional scalp punch biopsies and peripheral blood were collected. Study findings and constraints: Compared with normal scalp, lesional scalp had higher clonality and more expanded CD8+ clones. Although TCR sharing was seen in mice, sharing across patients was less clear, possibly for HLA-related reasons.

The source material was CD4+ T cells sorted from blood, sampled at week 0. V and J are TRBV5-6 and TRBJ2-5, with a weak D call TRBD1 (6 bases). This TCR was recovered from a human donor with alopecia areata. CDR3 coding DNA: TGTGCCAGCAGCTTGGTTCGTGGGGGCGGACAAGAGACCCAGTACTTC. Protein: CASSLVRGGGQETQYF.